The entry below gives a single T cell receptor beta chain sequence along with its context. Its matching antigen is unknown. This specimen comes from a study of spatial heterogeneity in lung cancer. Study-level background: An average of more than ten raw reads was observed per unique TCR and UMI combination. The study's findings and limits: Detection of ubiquitous tumor TCRs in blood was higher at resection than follow-up.

Stated time point: sample taken at primary tumor resection. Sequencing of whole RNA from tumor, nontumor lung or frozen PBMC involved no sorting. Samples were donated by 72 untreated early-stage non-small cell lung cancer patients. Every TCR cDNA molecule bore its own unique molecular identifier. TCRdb reanalysed the 5' RACE reads using MiXCR and keeps one entry per CDR3 protein. Of roughly 48,000 distinct CDR3 sequences in the sample, around 11% are singletons; the top ten hold around two fifths. The sample in question was PBMCs, obtained at surgery. The receptor was isolated from a female donor with early-stage non-small cell lung cancer.

CDR3 DNA: TGCAGTGCTAGAGACCCGGGAAAAGAGACCCAGTACTTC. This codes for CSARDPGKETQYF. V gene TRBV20-1 combines with J gene TRBJ2-5; weak D call: TRBD2 (5 bases). This CDR3 spans 13 amino acids. CDR1 is DFQATT and CDR2 is SNEGSKA in the germline V gene (reference sequence). Trimming pared 0 bases from V and 3 bases from J, leaving 8 bases between.